The 20 T cell receptor beta chains listed next were all sequenced from one sample in a study of cytomegalovirus exposure and HLA in healthy donors (dated by TCRdb to about 2017). Library method: the immunoSEQ multiplex PCR assay. The immuneACCESS repertoire file appears here via TCRdb, limited to in-frame rearrangements. These files lack a portion of the clones; in checked studies, under half of the deficit traces to unresolved V genes, and the cause of the others is not known. This sample gives some 140,000 clones in total; 65% to 90% of them show up just once. 20% to 25% of the sample rests with the top ten. The sample was PBMCs. The receptors stem from a man between 18 and 35 years old in good health and CMV-seropositive.

The V and J genes are TRBV29-1 and TRBJ1-1, with 7 positions matching TRBD1. CDR1 is SQVTM, CDR2 ANQGSEA, per germline. The V and J ends lost 5 bases and 4 bases, in that order; junction bases with no gene match: 4. The CDR3 length is 12 residues. CDR3 coding DNA: TGCAGCGTTAGGACAGGAGGCACTGAAGCTTTCTTT. Protein sequence: CSVRTGGTEAFF.

The rearrangement links TRBV27 to TRBJ2-1; TRBD2 matches at 12 bases. The CDR3 totals 18 residues. From germline, CDR1 is MNHEY and CDR2 SMNVEV (reference sequence). After removal of 0 bases from V and 7 bases from J, the junction contained 10 bases not matched to a gene. CDR3 nucleotide sequence: TGTGCCAGCAGTTTATCCCCGTCTAGCGGGGGGGCGAGGAATGAGCAGTTCTTC. Protein: CASSLSPSSGGARNEQFF.

This chain uses TRBV19 with TRBJ1-5; no firm D call. This CDR3 has 16 amino acids. Germline CDR1 and CDR2: LNHDA and SQIVND (reference sequence). V lost 5 bases, J lost 2 bases, and 16 bases lay in between. CDR3 protein: CASSPSTVIGNQPQHF. CDR3 nucleotide sequence: TGTGCCAGTAGTCCCTCCACCGTAATAGGCAATCAGCCCCAGCATTTT.

This chain uses TRBV5-1 with TRBJ2-1, with 9 bases that match TRBD2. Germline assignment: CDR1 SGHRS and CDR2 YFSETQ. The CDR3 length is 17 residues. J lost 9 bases, V lost 0 bases, and 13 bases had no gene match. The CDR3: CASSLVASGASRGEQFF. The CDR3, as DNA: TGCGCCAGCAGCTTGGTCGCTAGCGGGGCCTCCCGGGGTGAGCAGTTCTTC.

This chain joins TRBV29-1 and TRBJ2-3; 11 bases agree with TRBD2. The CDR3 is made up of 13 amino acids. J was trimmed by 14 bases and V by 6 bases; bases with no gene match: 13. CDR1 is SQVTM, CDR2 ANQGSEA, per germline. CDR3 loop: CSVAGTSGDPGYF. CDR3 sequence (DNA): TGCAGCGTCGCCGGGACTAGCGGCGACCCAGGGTATTTT.

The CDR3 here is CASSSSLTDRGFHEQYF. The CDR3, as DNA: TGTGCCAGCAGTTCGAGCCTTACGGACAGGGGTTTCCACGAGCAGTACTTC. This chain joins TRBV27 and TRBJ2-7; 9 bases line up with TRBD1. Per the germline V gene, CDR1 is MNHEY and CDR2 is SMNVEV (reference sequence). There are 17 residues in the CDR3. V trimming: 4 bases; J trimming: 5 bases; junction bases outside the gene matches: 15.

V and J are TRBV7-6 and TRBJ2-1; 12 bases are a match to TRBD2. This CDR3 has 15 amino acids. The V gene end was trimmed by 0 bases and the J gene end by 7 bases; junction bases not matched to a gene: 1. CDR1 is SGHVS and CDR2 is FNYEAQ in the germline V gene. CDR3 sequence reads: CASSLATSGRNEQFF. The CDR3 nucleotides read TGTGCCAGCAGCTTAGCCACTAGCGGGAGGAATGAGCAGTTCTTC.

The rearrangement joins TRBV4-3 to TRBJ1-4, with D perhaps TRBD1 (6 bases). The CDR3 is 14 amino acids. V lost 0 bases, J lost 10 bases, and 12 bases lay in between. CDR1 LGHNA and CDR2 YSLEER come from the germline V gene. The DNA of the CDR3 is TGCGCCAGCAGCCAAGATCGGGGACATTTAAAACTGTTTTTT. Translating gives CASSQDRGHLKLFF.

The V call is TRBV6-4, the J call TRBJ1-5; TRBD1 matches 7 bases. This CDR3 comprises 14 residues. Germline assignment: CDR1 MRHNA and CDR2 SNTAGT. V lost 3 bases to trimming and J lost 7 bases; unmatched junction nucleotides: 6. The CDR3 DNA reads TGTGCCAGCAGTGAAGGGGGCGCGGGACAGCCCCAGCATTTT. It yields the protein CASSEGGAGQPQHF.

CDR3 sequence reads: CASSSRAFEKLFF. In DNA form, the CDR3 reads TGTGCCAGCAGCTCGAGGGCTTTTGAAAAACTGTTTTTT. This chain connects TRBV7-9 to TRBJ1-4; D remains unclear. V gave up 4 bases and J gave up 7 bases, with 10 bases separating them. The CDR3 runs to 13 residues. Germline CDR1 is SEHNR and CDR2 is FQNEAQ (reference sequence).

V gene TRBV4-1 combines with J gene TRBJ1-3, with 7 bases lining up with TRBD1. J lost 2 bases, V lost 3 bases, and 13 bases had no gene match. Per the germline V gene, CDR1 is MGHRA and CDR2 is YSYEKL. The CDR3 is 18 residues long. Here the CDR3 reads CASSHFGQGGSAGNTIYF. DNA of the CDR3: TGCGCCAGCAGCCACTTTGGGCAGGGGGGCTCTGCTGGAAACACCATATATTTT.

This clone occurred a few times. The V call is TRBV7-9, the J call TRBJ1-6, with 8 bases that match TRBD1. With 5 bases clipped from V and 6 bases from J, the junction kept 6 bases outside the gene matches. Germline-derived CDR1 and CDR2 are SEHNR and FQNEAQ (reference sequence). CDR3 size: 15 residues. In nucleotides, the CDR3 is TGTGCCAGCAGCGACGGAGACAGGGGTAATTCACCCCTCCACTTT. It encodes CASSDGDRGNSPLHF.

V and J are TRBV10-3 and TRBJ1-1, with 7 bases lining up with TRBD1. This CDR3 comprises 15 residues. Losses at the gene ends were 4 bases for V and 4 bases for J; bases not matched to a gene: 9. Germline-derived CDR1 and CDR2 are ENHRY and SYGVKD. CDR3 residues: CAISGGTVGRTEAFF. The CDR3 region has the DNA TGTGCCATCAGTGGTGGGACAGTGGGCCGCACTGAAGCTTTCTTT.

The CDR3 DNA sequence: TGTGCCACCAGCAGTAGGAGATTCTCTGGAAACACCATATATTTT. This codes for CATSSRRFSGNTIYF. V and J are TRBV15 and TRBJ1-3; D uncertain. The CDR3 totals 15 residues. Germline V gene sequence: CDR1 LNHNV, CDR2 YYDKDF (reference sequence). Trimming took 3 bases from V and 0 from J, leaving 9 bases between them.

The chain couples TRBV4-1 to TRBJ2-7, with 8 bases aligning to TRBD1. Germline values: CDR1 MGHRA, CDR2 YSYEKL. After removal of 6 bases from V and 4 bases from J, the junction contained 11 bases not matched to a gene. The CDR3 has 15 residues. The CDR3 region has the DNA TGCGCCAGCAGTCAGGATGGACAGGGAAGTTACGAGCAGTACTTC. Amino acid sequence: CASSQDGQGSYEQYF.

The chain combines TRBV7-9 with TRBJ2-5, with 8 bases that match TRBD1. The CDR3 runs to 16 residues. Unmatched junction bases numbered 9, after V lost 5 bases and J lost 1 base. CDR1 is SEHNR and CDR2 is FQNEAQ in the germline V gene (reference sequence). The CDR3 reads CASSPPGQVPQETQYF. CDR3 nucleotide sequence: TGTGCCAGCAGCCCCCCGGGACAGGTGCCCCAAGAGACCCAGTACTTC.

J is TRBJ1-1 and V is TRBV18, with 11 bases fitting TRBD1. Unmatched junction bases numbered 2, after V lost 4 bases and J lost 1 base. Germline CDR1 and CDR2: KGHSH and LQKENI. There are 15 residues in the CDR3. The CDR3 coding sequence is TGTGCCAGCTCACTAGGACAGGGGGCGAACACTGAAGCTTTCTTT. This sequence encodes CASSLGQGANTEAFF.

The gene calls are TRBV14 and TRBJ2-7; 8 bases line up with TRBD1. Germline loops: CDR1 SGHDN, CDR2 FVKESK. The CDR3 runs to 12 residues. The V segment lost 11 bases and the J segment 3 bases; nucleotides outside the gene matches: 6. CDR3 sequence: CADGQGGYEQYF. In nucleotides, the CDR3 is TGTGCCGACGGACAGGGTGGCTACGAGCAGTACTTC.

The rearrangement joins TRBV7-8 to TRBJ2-7, with D possibly matching TRBD1 (5 bases). The V gene lost 0 bases and the J gene lost 0 bases, with 9 bases spanning the gap. Germline V gene sequence: CDR1 SGHVS, CDR2 FQNEAQ. The CDR3 covers 15 residues. CDR3 nucleotide sequence: TGTGCCAGCAGCTTAGCGTGGCAGGGCTCCTACGAGCAGTACTTC. Encoded protein: CASSLAWQGSYEQYF.

The chain carries TRBV7-3 and TRBJ1-1; 9 nucleotides match TRBD1. V was clipped by 4 bases and J by 1 base; unmatched bases: 4. Germline CDR1 reads SGHTA; CDR2 reads FQGTGA. The CDR3 is 15 residues long. Written as DNA, the CDR3 is TGTGCCAGCAGCTCGACAGGGGGAAGGAACACTGAAGCTTTCTTT. Amino acids: CASSSTGGRNTEAFF.